A single sample is the source of the 17 T cell receptor beta chains below, sequenced in a study of blood T cell repertoires in COVID-19. Sequenced by immunoSEQ multiplex PCR; TCRdb stores in-frame clones only, minus some. This sample yields about 160,000 clones, of which around 90% are seen a single time; roughly 3.9% belongs to the top ten. Material for sequencing was peripheral blood. All receptors derive from a woman in her fifties or sixties who had recovered from COVID-19.

The V call is TRBV5-4, the J call TRBJ1-1; D is uncertain. The CDR3 extends over 15 amino acids. Germline CDR1 and CDR2: SGHNT and YYREEE (reference sequence). The V gene lost 4 bases and the J gene lost 6 bases, with 19 bases spanning the gap. As DNA, the CDR3 is TGTGCCAGCAGCCCGTGGAGGACCATGGGCCCTGAAGCTTTCTTT. It encodes CASSPWRTMGPEAFF.

This clone occurred a few times. This sequence joins TRBV10-2 and TRBJ2-2, with D maybe TRBD1 (5 bases). The germline V and J ends were trimmed by 6 bases and 6 bases, with 14 bases remaining between them. The CDR3 has 14 residues. CDR1 WSHSY and CDR2 SAAADI come from the germline V gene. Here the CDR3 reads CASSPGSRSGELFF. The DNA for the CDR3 is TGCGCCAGCAGCCCAGGGTCGCGGTCCGGGGAGCTGTTTTTT.

This clone was found a few times. The V and J genes are TRBV20-1 and TRBJ1-5, with 9 nucleotides matching TRBD1. The CDR3 consists of 15 residues. V lost 3 bases and J lost 5; bases outside the gene matches: 8. Per germline, CDR1 DFQATT and CDR2 SNEGSKA (reference sequence). The CDR3 DNA follows: TGCAGTGCTAGTGGAGACAGGGGGAAGGATCAGCCCCAGCATTTT. Amino acids: CSASGDRGKDQPQHF.

This chain connects TRBV19 to TRBJ1-6; D might be TRBD1 (6 bases). CDR1 and CDR2 (germline): LNHDA, SQIVND (reference sequence). Trimming took off 3 bases at V and 5 bases at J, with 8 bases between the two ends. The CDR3 extends over 14 amino acids. Here the CDR3 DNA reads TGTGCCAGTAGTATTAGACAGGATAATTCACCCCTCCACTTT. Protein product: CASSIRQDNSPLHF. The full variable domain, with the rest looked up from reference TRBV19 and TRBJ1-6, is DGGITQSPKYLFRKEGQNVTLSCEQNLNHDAMYWYRQDPGQGLRLIYYSQIVNDFQKGDIAEGYSVSREKKESFPLTVTSAQKNPTAFYLCASSIRQDNSPLHFGNGTRLTVT.

This chain links TRBV7-9 with TRBJ2-1, with 10 bases that match TRBD2. The CDR3 extends over 15 amino acids. Germline assignment: CDR1 SEHNR and CDR2 FQNEAQ (reference sequence). The junction had 7 bases not matched to a gene; V was cut back by 1 base and J by 10 bases. CDR3 region: CASSLGVAGGLEQFF. Written as DNA, the CDR3 is TGTGCCAGCAGCTTAGGGGTAGCGGGGGGCCTGGAGCAGTTCTTC.

This chain joins TRBV12-3 or TRBV12-4 and TRBJ1-1; 7 nucleotides match TRBD1. V lost 6 bases and J lost 14; bases outside the gene matches: 12. The CDR3 consists of 12 residues. The CDR3, as DNA: TGTGCCAGCAGACAGGGACAGAGTATAGCGTTCTTT. It codes for CASRQGQSIAFF.

This clone has a single count. The chain carries TRBV6-5 and TRBJ2-2; 8 bases agree with TRBD2. Trimming removed 8 bases from V and 1 base from J; junction bases left unmatched: 6. The CDR3 is 15 amino acids. The germline gives CDR1 MNHEY, CDR2 SVGAGI. The chain's CDR3 is CASSTRGGNTGELFF. In DNA, the CDR3 is TGTGCCAGCTCGACCCGGGGGGGGAACACCGGGGAGCTGTTTTTT.

CDR3 DNA: TGTGCCAGCAGTGATCCTGGGACATCGAACACTGAAGCTTTCTTT. Protein product: CASSDPGTSNTEAFF. V gene TRBV6-1 combines with J gene TRBJ1-1; tentatively, D is TRBD1 (6 bases). There are 15 residues in the CDR3. Per germline, CDR1 MNHNS and CDR2 SASEGT. Trimming removed 3 bases from V and 1 base from J, with 12 bases in between.

The J gene is TRBJ2-5, the V gene TRBV19, with TRBD2 matching over 12 bases. Germline V gene sequence: CDR1 LNHDA, CDR2 SQIVND (reference sequence). V gave up 5 bases and J gave up 5 bases; unmatched junction bases: 6. This CDR3 has 15 residues. The CDR3 region has the DNA TGTGCCAGTAGTCCCCAGACTAGCGGGGGTGAGACCCAGTACTTC. Its protein product is CASSPQTSGGETQYF.

The chain has TRBV12-3 or TRBV12-4 and TRBJ2-7, with a tentative D call TRBD1 (6 bases). The CDR3 spans 12 residues. The V end was cut by 7 bases, the J end by 6 bases, with 13 bases between. The CDR3 spells CASTPDSGEQYF. The CDR3 coding sequence is TGTGCCAGCACCCCGGACAGTGGCGAGCAGTACTTC.

This clone occurred once. The chain has TRBV3-1 (or the pseudogene TRBV3-2) and TRBJ1-2; TRBD1 might be the D (5 bases). The CDR3 loop spans 14 amino acids. Germline V gene sequence: CDR1 LGHDT, CDR2 YNNKEL (reference sequence). Trimming removed 6 bases from V and 2 bases from J, with 13 bases in between. The CDR3 nucleotides read TGTGCCAGCAGTCGCGGGGCGGCGAACTATGGCTACACCTTC. Translated: CASSRGAANYGYTF.

The chain links TRBV2 to TRBJ1-2, with 7 bases aligning to TRBD1. The trim removed 5 bases at V and 4 bases at J, leaving 10 bases unmatched. The CDR3 loop spans 15 amino acids. Germline CDR1 SNHLY, CDR2 FYNNEI. The CDR3 loop reads CASSILRDSPYGYTF. The CDR3 DNA reads as TGTGCCAGCAGTATCCTTAGGGACAGTCCCTATGGCTACACCTTC.

This chain joins TRBV12-3 or TRBV12-4 and TRBJ2-7, with D tentatively TRBD1 (5 bases). The CDR3 loop spans 13 amino acids. The V end was cut by 0 bases, the J end by 2 bases, with 5 bases between. The CDR3 loop is CASSLAGAYEQYF. The CDR3 DNA sequence: TGTGCCAGCAGTTTAGCAGGGGCCTACGAGCAGTACTTC.

V gene TRBV6-5 combines with J gene TRBJ1-5, with D unclear. In germline, CDR1 is MNHEY, CDR2 SVGAGI. The CDR3 has 12 residues. Trimming stripped 5 bases from V and 3 bases from J, with 5 bases between. CDR3 sequence reads: CASSTSNQPQHF. DNA for the CDR3: TGTGCCAGCAGTACTTCCAATCAGCCCCAGCATTTT.

The rearrangement joins TRBV7-9 to TRBJ1-4, with a possible D match to TRBD1 (6 bases). The V end was cut by 5 bases, the J end by 8 bases, with 18 bases between. Germline V gene sequence: CDR1 SEHNR, CDR2 FQNEAQ (reference sequence). The CDR3 is 15 amino acids. CDR3 amino acids: CASSPYAGEGEKLFF. In DNA form, the CDR3 reads TGTGCCAGCAGCCCTTATGCAGGGGAAGGGGAAAAACTGTTTTTT.

This chain links TRBV7-9 with TRBJ1-6; weak D call: TRBD1 (5 bases). Germline-derived CDR1 and CDR2 are SEHNR and FQNEAQ (reference sequence). The CDR3 runs to 15 residues. V lost 3 bases and J lost 1, with 7 bases in between. CDR3 in amino acids: CASSLGGSYNSPLHF. CDR3 sequence (DNA): TGTGCCAGCAGCTTGGGGGGATCCTATAATTCACCCCTCCACTTT.

The J gene is TRBJ2-1, the V gene TRBV28; weak D call: TRBD2 (5 bases). The CDR3 extends over 11 amino acids. V was trimmed by 8 bases and J by 12 bases, leaving 14 bases between them. Germline assignment: CDR1 MDHEN and CDR2 SYDVKM. CDR3 amino acids: CASSRYEGQFF. In DNA form, the CDR3 reads TGTGCCAGCTCTAGGTACGAGGGGCAGTTCTTC.